This T cell receptor (beta chain) is drawn from a study of shared clonotypes between healthy human individuals. CD8 cells regarded as naive lacked CD45RO, were positively chosen for CCR7, and omitted terminally differentiated effector memory CD45RA+ cells. Every immunoSEQ plate was one replicate of a subset's evenly spread DNA. Sorted-subset replicate PCR reactions contained approximately 190 ng DNA, corresponding to approximately 30,000 T cell genomes. The repertoire was sequenced with immunoSEQ multiplex PCR; TCRdb's copy has only in-frame clones and lacks some. The table includes millions of clones, about 95% detected once. V was trimmed by 4 bases and J by 3 bases, leaving 13 bases between them. Germline lookup yields CDR1 SEHNR and CDR2 FQNEAQ (reference sequence). The length of the CDR3 is 14 residues.

The clonotype originates from a man between 18 and 29 years old in good health. Sequencing was done on a sample of naive CD8+ T cells sorted from blood. The rearrangement joins TRBV7-9 to TRBJ2-7; TRBD2 might be the D (5 bases). The CDR3 region is CASSSGSGVYEQYF. DNA for the CDR3: TGTGCCAGCAGCTCAGGCAGCGGTGTCTACGAGCAGTACTTC.